Listed below are T cell receptor beta chains from one sample, sequenced in a study of T cells after yellow fever vaccination. Each CDR3 protein is one row after TCRdb ran MiXCR on the 5' RACE reads. The table lists some 320,000 distinct CDR3 sequences, about 4.5% of them singletons. The starting material was PBMCs, obtained 15 days after the yellow fever booster vaccination. The receptors stem from a man aged 18 to 30 who received the YFV17D yellow fever vaccine. Both conserved end residues are part of each CDR3. The D gene is left open where the match is weak. Only some rows state a clone size, as once, few, many or a class for expanded clones.

TRBJ1-1 | TRBD1 | TRBV4-1 | 18 | NA | CASSPFMATGGAETEAFF | TGCGCCAGCAGCCCCTTTATGGCTACAGGGGGCGCAGAGACTGAAGCTTTCTTT
TRBJ2-3 | NA | TRBV12-3/TRBV12-4 | 13 | few | CASSFYRADTQYF | TGTGCCAGCAGTTTCTACAGGGCGGATACGCAGTATTTT
TRBJ2-1 | TRBD1 | TRBV6-5 | 19 | few | CASSPRAGGYGGFLNEQFF | TGTGCCAGCAGCCCCCGGGCAGGGGGCTACGGGGGCTTCCTGAATGAGCAGTTCTTC
TRBJ1-1 | NA | TRBV4-1 | 13 | many | CASSPGTDTEAFF | TGCGCCAGCAGCCCCGGGACGGATACTGAAGCTTTCTTT
TRBJ1-5 | NA | TRBV21-1 | 19 | many | CARESRWGEFVRPNQPQHF | TGTGCCAGAGAGAGCAGGTGGGGCGAGTTTGTCCGACCGAATCAGCCCCAGCATTTT
TRBJ2-5 | NA | TRBV15 | 14 | many | CATSREPTLGTQYF | TGTGCCACCAGCAGGGAACCGACCCTTGGGACCCAGTACTTC
TRBJ2-1 | NA | TRBV20-1 | 15 | medium-sized | CSARDLTTSYNEQFF | TGCAGTGCTAGAGATTTGACCACCTCCTACAATGAGCAGTTCTTC
TRBJ2-5 | TRBD2 | TRBV6-6 | 13 | many | CASSLGLAGARYF | TGTGCCAGCAGCCTCGGACTAGCGGGGGCCCGGTACTTC
TRBJ1-1 | TRBD1 | TRBV7-3 | 14 | few | CASSLGGTAKKAFF | TGTGCCAGCAGCTTAGGTGGGACAGCGAAGAAAGCTTTCTTT
TRBJ2-7 | NA | TRBV20-1 | 14 | NA | CSARDLTERNEQYF | TGCAGTGCTAGAGATTTGACGGAGAGGAACGAGCAGTACTTC
TRBJ1-2 | NA | TRBV6-2/TRBV6-3 | 11 | many | CASSSGPGYTF | TGTGCCAGCAGTAGCGGTCCAGGCTACACCTTC
TRBJ2-3 | TRBD2 | TRBV20-1 | 15 | many | CSARDSRGATDTQYF | TGCAGTGCTAGAGACTCGCGGGGGGCAACAGATACGCAGTATTTT
TRBJ2-5 | NA | TRBV5-1 | 14 | NA | CASSLQTLGETQYF | TGCGCCAGCAGCTTGCAAACCCTCGGGGAGACCCAGTACTTC
TRBJ1-2 | NA | TRBV7-9 | 14 | NA | CASSLDRDTYGYTF | TGTGCCAGCAGCTTAGACAGGGACACATATGGCTACACCTTC
TRBJ2-5 | TRBD2 | TRBV27 | 15 | many | CASSYRGLAIETQYF | TGTGCCAGCAGTTACAGGGGACTAGCGATAGAGACCCAGTACTTC
TRBJ2-1 | NA | TRBV5-6 | 13 | few | CASNAGSYNEQFF | TGTGCCAGCAACGCGGGCTCCTACAATGAGCAGTTCTTC
TRBJ1-6 | NA | TRBV2 | 15 | few | CASSETRGEVSPLHF | TGTGCCAGCAGTGAAACCAGGGGTGAGGTTTCACCCCTCCACTTT
TRBJ1-1 | NA | TRBV24-1 | 13 | many | CATSDRGGTEAFF | TGTGCCACCAGTGACCGGGGGGGCACTGAAGCTTTCTTT
TRBJ2-5 | NA | TRBV5-1 | 13 | NA | CASSTSHYETQYF | TGCGCCAGCAGCACCTCACACTACGAGACCCAGTACTTC